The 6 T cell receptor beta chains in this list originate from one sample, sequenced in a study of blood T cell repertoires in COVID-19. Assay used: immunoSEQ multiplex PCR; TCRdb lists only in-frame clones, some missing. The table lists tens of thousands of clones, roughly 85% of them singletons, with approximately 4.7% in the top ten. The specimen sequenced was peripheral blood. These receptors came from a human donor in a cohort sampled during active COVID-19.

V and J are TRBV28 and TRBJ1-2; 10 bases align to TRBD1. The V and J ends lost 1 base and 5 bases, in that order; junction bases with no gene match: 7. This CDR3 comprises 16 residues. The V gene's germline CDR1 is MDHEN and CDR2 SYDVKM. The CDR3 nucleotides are TGTGCCAGCAGTTTATCGGGGACAGGGGATTTGTATGGCTACACCTTC. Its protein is CASSLSGTGDLYGYTF.

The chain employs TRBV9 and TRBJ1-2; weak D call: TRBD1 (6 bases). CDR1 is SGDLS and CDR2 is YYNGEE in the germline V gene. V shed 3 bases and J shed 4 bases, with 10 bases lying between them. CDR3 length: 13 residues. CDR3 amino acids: CASSDRTVYGYTF. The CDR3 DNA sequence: TGTGCCAGCAGCGACAGGACAGTCTATGGCTACACCTTC.

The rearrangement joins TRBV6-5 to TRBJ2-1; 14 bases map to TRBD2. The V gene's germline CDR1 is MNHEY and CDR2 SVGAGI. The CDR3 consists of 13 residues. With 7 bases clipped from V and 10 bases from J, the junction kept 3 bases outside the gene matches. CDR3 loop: CASTRTSGREQFF. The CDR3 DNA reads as TGTGCCAGCACCCGGACTAGCGGGAGGGAGCAGTTCTTC.

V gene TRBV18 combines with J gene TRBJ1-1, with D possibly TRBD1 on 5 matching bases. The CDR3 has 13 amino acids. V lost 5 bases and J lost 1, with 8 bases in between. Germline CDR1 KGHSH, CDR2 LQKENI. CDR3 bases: TGTGCCAGCTCAACCGACAGGAACACTGAAGCTTTCTTT. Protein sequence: CASSTDRNTEAFF.

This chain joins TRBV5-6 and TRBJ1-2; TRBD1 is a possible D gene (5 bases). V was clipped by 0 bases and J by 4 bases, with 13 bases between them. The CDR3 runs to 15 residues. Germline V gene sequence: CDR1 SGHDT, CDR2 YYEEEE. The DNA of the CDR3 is TGTGCCAGCAGCTTGGGGTCAGGGCCCCTCTATGGCTACACCTTC. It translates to CASSLGSGPLYGYTF.

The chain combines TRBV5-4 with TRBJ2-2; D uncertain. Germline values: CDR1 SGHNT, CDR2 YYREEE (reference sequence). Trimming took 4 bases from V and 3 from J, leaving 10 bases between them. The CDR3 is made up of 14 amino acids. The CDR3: CASSPRSDTGELFF. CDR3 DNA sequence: TGTGCCAGCAGCCCCAGGTCGGACACCGGGGAGCTGTTTTTT.